Included here is one T cell receptor (beta chain) sequence, with context. Its antigen is not known. These data belong to a study of cytomegalovirus exposure and HLA in healthy donors. Broader study findings: Reportedly, fewer N-insertions than the roughly 690-donor mean appeared in an Asian-associated ancestry cluster in a later analysis. Differences between HLA loci emerged in a later analysis of TCR association rates, with DRB1 most and HLA-C fewest.

Vbeta (60) and Jbeta (13) primers were used in the PCR. The assay was immunoSEQ multiplex PCR, and TCRdb's table has in-frame clones only and misses some. The sample contains about 170,000 clones, about 85% of which appear only once. Per the germline V gene, CDR1 is SGHTA and CDR2 is FQGNSA. V lost 2 bases and J lost 2, with 15 bases in between. The CDR3 contains 16 residues. The rearrangement uses TRBV7-2 and TRBJ1-1, with D perhaps TRBD1 (5 bases). The sequenced sample consisted of PBMCs. This receptor was obtained from a woman aged 45-60 years in good health and CMV-seropositive. Here the CDR3 DNA reads TGTGCCAGCAGCTTATGGGGGGGTGTTGTTAACACTGAAGCTTTCTTT. This translates into CASSLWGGVVNTEAFF.